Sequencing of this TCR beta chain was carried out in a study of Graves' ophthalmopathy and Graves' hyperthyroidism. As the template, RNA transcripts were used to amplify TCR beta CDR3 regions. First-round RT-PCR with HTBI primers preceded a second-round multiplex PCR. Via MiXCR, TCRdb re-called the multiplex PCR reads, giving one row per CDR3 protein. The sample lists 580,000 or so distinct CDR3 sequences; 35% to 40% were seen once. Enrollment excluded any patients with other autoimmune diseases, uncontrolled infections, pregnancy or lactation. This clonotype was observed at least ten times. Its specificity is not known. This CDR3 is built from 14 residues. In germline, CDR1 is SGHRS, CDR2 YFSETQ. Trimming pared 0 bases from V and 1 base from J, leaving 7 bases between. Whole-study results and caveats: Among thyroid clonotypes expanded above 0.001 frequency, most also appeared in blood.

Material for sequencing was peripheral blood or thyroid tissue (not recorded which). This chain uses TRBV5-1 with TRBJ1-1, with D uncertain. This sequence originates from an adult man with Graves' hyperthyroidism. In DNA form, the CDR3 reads TGCGCCAGCAGCTTGGAGCGGCAGAACACTGAAGCTTTCTTT. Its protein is CASSLERQNTEAFF. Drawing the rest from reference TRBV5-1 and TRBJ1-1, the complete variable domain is KAGVTQTPRYLIKTRGQQVTLSCSPISGHRSVSWYQQTPGQGLQFLFEYFSETQRNKGNFPGRFSGRQFSNSRSEMNVSTLELGDSALYLCASSLERQNTEAFFGQGTRLTVV.